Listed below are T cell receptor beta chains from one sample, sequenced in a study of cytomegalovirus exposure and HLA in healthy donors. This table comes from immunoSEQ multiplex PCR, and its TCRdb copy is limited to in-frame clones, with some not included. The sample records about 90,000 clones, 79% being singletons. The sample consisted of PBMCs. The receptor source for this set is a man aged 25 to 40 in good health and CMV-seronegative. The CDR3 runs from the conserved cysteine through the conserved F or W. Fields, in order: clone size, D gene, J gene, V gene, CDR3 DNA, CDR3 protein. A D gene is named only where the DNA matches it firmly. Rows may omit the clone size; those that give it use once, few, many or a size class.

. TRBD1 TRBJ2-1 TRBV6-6 TGTGCCAGCAGCCAACAGGGACAGGGAGATGAGCAGTTCTTC CASSQQGQGDEQFF
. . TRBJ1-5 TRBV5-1 TGCGCCAGCAGCTTAGGAGGGGCCCAGCCCCAGCATTTT CASSLGGAQPQHF
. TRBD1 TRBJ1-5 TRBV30 TGTGCCTGGAGTACAGGGGTAAATCAGCCCCAGCATTTT CAWSTGVNQPQHF
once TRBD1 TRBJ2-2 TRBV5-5 TGTGCCAGCAGTAATACCGGGACAGCTCTCACCGGGGAGCTGTTTTTT CASSNTGTALTGELFF
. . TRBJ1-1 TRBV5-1 TGCGCCAGCAGCCTCGGGGCCCTCCGTTTTGGGCGGGATACTGAAGCTTTCTTT CASSLGALRFGRDTEAFF
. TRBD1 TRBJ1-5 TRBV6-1 TGTGCCAGCCGAGACAGGGAGTATAGCAATCAGCCCCAGCATTTT CASRDREYSNQPQHF
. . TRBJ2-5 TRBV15 TGTGCCACCAGCAGACAGGGAAACCCTCAAGAGACCCAGTACTTC CATSRQGNPQETQYF
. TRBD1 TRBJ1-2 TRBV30 TGTGCCTGGAACAGACAGGGGGAAAACTATGGCTACACCTTC CAWNRQGENYGYTF
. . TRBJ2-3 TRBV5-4 TGTGCCAGCAGCTTACAGGGATCGGATACGCAGTATTTT CASSLQGSDTQYF
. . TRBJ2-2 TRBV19 TGTGCCACCCCGGGGGGCCTTAACACCGGGGAGCTGTTTTTT CATPGGLNTGELFF
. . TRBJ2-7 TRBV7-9 TGTGCCAGCAGCTTTTGGGGGCCCTACGAGCAGTACTTC CASSFWGPYEQYF
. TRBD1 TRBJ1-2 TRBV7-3 TGTGCCAGCAGCTCGGGACAGGGCTATGGCTACACCTTC CASSSGQGYGYTF
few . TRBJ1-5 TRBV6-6 TGTGCCAGCAGTTACTCGGGGGGAATAAATCAGCCCCAGCATTTT CASSYSGGINQPQHF
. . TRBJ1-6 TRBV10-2 TGCGCCAGCAGTGACGAACTGAACTATAATTCACCCCTCCACTTT CASSDELNYNSPLHF
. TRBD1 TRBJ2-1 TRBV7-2 TGTGCCAGCAGATTAAAGACAGGGGTGTTCTACAATGAGCAGTTCTTC CASRLKTGVFYNEQFF
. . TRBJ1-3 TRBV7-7 TGTGCCAGCAGCTCGGGGTCTGGAAACACCATATATTTT CASSSGSGNTIYF
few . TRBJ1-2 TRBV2 TGTGCCAGCAGTGAAGCGCGTGGCTACACCTTC CASSEARGYTF
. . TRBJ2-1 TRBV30 TGTGCCTGGAGTGTAGGTGTGCTAGCGAGCTCCTACAATGAGCAGTTCTTC CAWSVGVLASSYNEQFF
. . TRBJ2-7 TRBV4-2 TGTGCCAGCAGCCAAGAAATTAGCGAGGGTTCCTACGAGCAGTACTTC CASSQEISEGSYEQYF
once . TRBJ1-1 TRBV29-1 TGCAGCGTTGAAGGCCAGGCCGAGCAGGCTTTCTTT CSVEGQAEQAFF
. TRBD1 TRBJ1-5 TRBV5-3 TGTGCCAGAAGCTTAACCCTGTCCTCTGAGACAGGGGTAAATCAGCCCCAGCATTTT CARSLTLSSETGVNQPQHF
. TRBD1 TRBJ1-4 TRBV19 TGTGCCAGTAGTACCCGGACAGGGAACGAAAAACTGTTTTTT CASSTRTGNEKLFF
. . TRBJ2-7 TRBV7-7 TGTGCTAGCAGCCGGTGGGGCAGGGCCGACGAGCAGTACTTC CASSRWGRADEQYF
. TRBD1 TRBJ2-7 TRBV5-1 TGCGCCAGCAGCTTGAAGCCAGGGGGCACCTACGAGCAGTACTTC CASSLKPGGTYEQYF
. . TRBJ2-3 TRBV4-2 TGTGCCAGCAGCCAAGATCCCAGTTTGACGGAGCCGCAGTATTTT CASSQDPSLTEPQYF
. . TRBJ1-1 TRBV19 TGTGCCAGTAGCCTAGGACACCAGAACACTGAAGCTTTCTTT CASSLGHQNTEAFF
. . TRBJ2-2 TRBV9 TGTGCCAGCAGCGTCGGCACCGGGGAGCTGTTTTTT CASSVGTGELFF
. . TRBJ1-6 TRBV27 TGTGCCAGCAGTTTATCGTTGACAGTCAATTCACCCCTCCACTTT CASSLSLTVNSPLHF
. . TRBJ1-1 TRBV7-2 TGTGCCAGCAGAACAATCGGGGCGGGGGACACTGAAGCTTTCTTT CASRTIGAGDTEAFF
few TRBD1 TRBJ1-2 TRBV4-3 TGCGCCAGCCGCCGACAGGGGGAAGGGTATGGCTACACCTTC CASRRQGEGYGYTF
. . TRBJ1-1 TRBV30 TGTGCCTGGAGGGGACTAGGGGGAGCCACTGAAGCTTTCTTT CAWRGLGGATEAFF
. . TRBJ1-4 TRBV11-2 TGTGCCAGCAGCCAACGGAACCTTCGGACACGCGCAACTAATGAAAAACTGTTTTTT CASSQRNLRTRATNEKLFF
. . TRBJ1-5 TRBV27 TGTGCCAGCAGTCCGGGTCGGGGTAATCAGCCCCAGCATTTT CASSPGRGNQPQHF
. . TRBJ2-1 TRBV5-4 TGTGCCAGCAGCTTGGCAAAGCGCGAATACAATGAGCAGTTCTTC CASSLAKREYNEQFF
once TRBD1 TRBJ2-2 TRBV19 TGTGCCAGTAATAACAGGGGGAACACCGGGGAGCTGTTTTTT CASNNRGNTGELFF
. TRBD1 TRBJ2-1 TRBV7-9 TGTGCCAGCAGCAGATCAGGGGGTAATGAGCAGTTCTTC CASSRSGGNEQFF
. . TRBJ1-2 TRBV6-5 TGTGCCAGCAACGGCAGGGGCCAGGGCTATGGCTACACCTTC CASNGRGQGYGYTF
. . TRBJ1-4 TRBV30 TGTGCCTGGAGTCTCCCCCAGGGTGCAACTAATGAAAAACTGTTTTTT CAWSLPQGATNEKLFF
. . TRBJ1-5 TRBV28 TGTGCCAGCAGTTTGGAGGTTAGCAATCAGCCCCAGCATTTT CASSLEVSNQPQHF
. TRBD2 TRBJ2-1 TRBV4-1 TGCGCCAGCAGCCAAGAGGTGACTAGCGGGAACAATGAGCAGTTCTTC CASSQEVTSGNNEQFF
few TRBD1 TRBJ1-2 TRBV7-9 TGTGCCAGCAGCTTAGGGACAGGGAACTATGGCTACACCTTC CASSLGTGNYGYTF
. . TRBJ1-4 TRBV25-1 TGTGCCAGCAGTGACAGGGCGGGAGAAAAACTGTTTTTT CASSDRAGEKLFF
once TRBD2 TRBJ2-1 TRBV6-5 TGTGCCAGCACCCCCGGACTAGCGGGGTACAATGAGCAGTTCTTC CASTPGLAGYNEQFF
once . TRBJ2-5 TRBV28 TGTGCCAGCAGTTTGGTACAGCTAACACGAGAGACCCAGTACTTC CASSLVQLTRETQYF
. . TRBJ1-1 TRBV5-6 TGTGCCAGCAGCTTGGACAGTGAAGCTTTCTTT CASSLDSEAFF
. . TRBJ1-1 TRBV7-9 TGTGCCAGCAGCTTAGCGCTGAGCAACTTTCCTGAAGCTTTCTTT CASSLALSNFPEAFF
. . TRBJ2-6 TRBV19 TGTGCCAGTAGTCCCGGGGTTTACTCTGGGGCCAACGTCCTGACTTTC CASSPGVYSGANVLTF
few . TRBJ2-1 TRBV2 TGTGCCAGCAGTTGGACTGGGGTTGGAGAGCAGTTCTTC CASSWTGVGEQFF
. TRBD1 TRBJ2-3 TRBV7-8 TGTGCCAGCAGCTCCCGGACAGGGGCCCTCACAGATACGCAGTATTTT CASSSRTGALTDTQYF
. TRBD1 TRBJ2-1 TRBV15 TGTGCCACCAGCAGAGATCTTAGTGGGACAGGTTTCCACAATGAGCAGTTCTTC CATSRDLSGTGFHNEQFF
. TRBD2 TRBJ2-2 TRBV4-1 TGCGCCAGCAGCCAAGATAGGGGACTAGTGAACACCGGGGAGCTGTTTTTT CASSQDRGLVNTGELFF
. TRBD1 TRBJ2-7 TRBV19 TGTGCCAGTAGTCACCCGCGGACAGGGGAGGACGAGCAGTACTTC CASSHPRTGEDEQYF
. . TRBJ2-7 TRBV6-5 TGTGCCAGCAGTTACGGGGGGACAGAAGCAATGCAGTACTTC CASSYGGTEAMQYF
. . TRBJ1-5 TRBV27 TGTGCCAGCAGTTTTGGGTCAGGGGTAGATCAGCCCCAGCATTTT CASSFGSGVDQPQHF
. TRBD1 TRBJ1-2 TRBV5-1 TGCGCCAGCAGCTTGTTAGGGGGCGACTATGGCTACACCTTC CASSLLGGDYGYTF
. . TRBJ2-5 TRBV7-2 TGTGCCAGCAGCCGTATTGCGGGGGCCTCCCAAGAGACCCAGTACTTC CASSRIAGASQETQYF
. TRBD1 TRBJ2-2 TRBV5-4 TGTGCCAGCAGCTTGGACAGGGGGAACGGGGAGCTGTTTTTT CASSLDRGNGELFF